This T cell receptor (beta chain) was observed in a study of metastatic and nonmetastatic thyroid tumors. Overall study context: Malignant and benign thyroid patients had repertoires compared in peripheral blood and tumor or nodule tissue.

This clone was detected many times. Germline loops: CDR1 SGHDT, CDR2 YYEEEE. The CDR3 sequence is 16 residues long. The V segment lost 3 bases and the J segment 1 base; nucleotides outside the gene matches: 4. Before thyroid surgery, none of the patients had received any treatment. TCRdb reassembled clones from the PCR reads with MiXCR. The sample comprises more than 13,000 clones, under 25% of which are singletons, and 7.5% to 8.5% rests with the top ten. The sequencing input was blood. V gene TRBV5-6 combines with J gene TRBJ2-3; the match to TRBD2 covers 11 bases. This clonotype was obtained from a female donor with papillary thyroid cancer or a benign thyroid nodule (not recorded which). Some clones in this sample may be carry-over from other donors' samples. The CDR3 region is CASSSILAGGTDTQYF. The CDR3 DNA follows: TGTGCCAGCAGCTCCATACTAGCGGGGGGCACAGATACGCAGTATTTT.